Presented here are 24 T cell receptor beta chains from one specimen sequenced in a study of blood T cells in healthy people across ages. Together with a sample-barcoded 5' primer, a J-beta primer mix was included in a second PCR lasting about 7 to 11 cycles. MiXCR, run by TCRdb on the 5' RACE reads, gives a single entry per CDR3 protein. This sample has around 790,000 distinct CDR3 sequences, with roughly 44% found just once. Specimen: blood. The receptors here all came from a man in his sixties in good health.

Ten or more counts support this clonotype. The genes are TRBV20-1 and TRBJ2-4; D call uncertain. CDR1 DFQATT and CDR2 SNEGSKA come from the germline V gene (reference sequence). The CDR3 has 13 residues. The V gene lost 0 bases and the J gene lost 0 bases, with 3 bases spanning the gap. The CDR3 here is CSARDLAKNIQYF. As DNA, the CDR3 is TGCAGTGCTAGAGATCTAGCCAAAAACATTCAGTACTTC.

This rearrangement joins TRBV20-1 to TRBJ1-2, with TRBD1 as a possible D gene (5 bases). Germline V gene data show CDR1 as DFQATT and CDR2 as SNEGSKA (reference sequence). The CDR3 spans 13 residues. The V gene lost 0 bases and the J gene lost 2 bases, with 7 bases spanning the gap. The CDR3 here is CSARDRGNYGYTF. CDR3 nucleotides: TGCAGTGCTAGAGATAGGGGCAACTATGGCTACACCTTC.

This clonotype was seen at least ten times. The V gene is TRBV6-2 or TRBV6-3, the J gene TRBJ2-7; D might be TRBD1 (6 bases). Trimming pared 5 bases from V and 4 bases from J, leaving 12 bases between. The germline gives CDR1 MNHEY, CDR2 SVGEGT. There are 13 residues in the CDR3. The CDR3 reads CASSDRNLYEQYF. CDR3 coding DNA: TGTGCCAGCAGTGACAGGAACCTGTACGAGCAGTACTTC.

The chain uses TRBV6-2 or TRBV6-3 and TRBJ2-7; D not certain. This CDR3 is built from 15 residues. V dropped 4 bases and J dropped 1 base, with 14 bases sitting between them. The germline CDR1 and CDR2 sequences are MNHEY and SVGEGT. CDR3 in amino acids: CASSSSSVVSYEQYF. The CDR3 nucleotides read TGTGCCAGCAGTTCCAGTTCGGTAGTTTCCTACGAGCAGTACTTC.

The rearrangement uses TRBV4-1 and TRBJ2-4; 8 nucleotides line up with TRBD1. The V and J ends lost 2 bases and 5 bases, in that order; junction bases with no gene match: 8. Germline assignment: CDR1 MGHRA and CDR2 YSYEKL. The CDR3 extends over 16 amino acids. CDR3 coding DNA: TGCGCCAGCAGCCAAACACCAGGGGGCTTGCAAAACATTCAGTACTTC. This codes for CASSQTPGGLQNIQYF.

This clonotype was found a few times. This chain joins TRBV3-1 and TRBJ2-7; 7 positions agree with TRBD1. The J call may not be correct, given that the DNA end is closer to TRBJ2-5. The CDR3 totals 15 residues. Germline V gives CDR1 LGHDT, CDR2 YNNKEL (reference sequence). The DNA of the CDR3 is TGTGCCAGCAGCCAAGATCTAGCACAGGGGAAGACCCAGTACTTC. Amino acids: CASSQDLAQGKTQYF.

The chain links TRBV29-1 to TRBJ2-5; 7 positions agree with TRBD2. Looked up from germline, CDR1 is SQVTM and CDR2 is ANQGSEA. The CDR3 runs to 13 residues. The trim removed 6 bases at V and 5 bases at J, leaving 9 bases unmatched. The CDR3, as DNA: TGCAGCGTCCGGGGAGGGACGGGGGAGACCCAGTACTTC. It translates to CSVRGGTGETQYF.

This clonotype was counted only a few times. The chain uses TRBV6-1 and TRBJ2-7; D is tentatively TRBD1 or TRBD2 (6 bases each). In germline, CDR1 is MNHNS, CDR2 SASEGT. V shed 11 bases and J shed 2 bases, with 22 bases lying between them. The CDR3 sequence is 15 residues long. CDR3 region: CAGGVRQGLTYEQYF. DNA for the CDR3: TGTGCCGGCGGGGTTCGCCAGGGGCTGACCTACGAGCAGTACTTC.

The J gene is TRBJ2-1, the V gene TRBV20-1; TRBD2 aligns across 7 bases. This CDR3 region has 15 residues. V trimming: 2 bases; J trimming: 0 bases; junction bases outside the gene matches: 4. Germline V CDR1 and CDR2: DFQATT, SNEGSKA (reference sequence). CDR3 sequence (DNA): TGCAGTGCTAGATTCGGGGGGAGCTCCTACAATGAGCAGTTCTTC. Amino acid sequence: CSARFGGSSYNEQFF.

This clonotype occurred a few times. One base away lies a much larger clone, so this may be a sequencing read error. This CDR3 reads CAIRDSGVDGYTF. The DNA for the CDR3 is TGTGCCATCAGAGACTCAGGGGTCGATGGCTACACCTTC. The chain links TRBV10-3 to TRBJ1-2; the D gene is possibly TRBD1 (6 bases). The V and J ends lost 6 bases and 6 bases respectively, with 14 bases between them. The CDR3 runs 13 residues. Germline CDR1 is ENHRY and CDR2 is SYGVKD.

V gene TRBV2 combines with J gene TRBJ1-2; D remains unclear. Germline V gives CDR1 SNHLY, CDR2 FYNNEI. Trimming stripped 7 bases from V and 5 bases from J, with 11 bases between. The CDR3 loop spans 12 amino acids. CDR3 bases: TGTGCCAGCAACCCGGACGGGTATGGCTACACCTTC. This encodes CASNPDGYGYTF.

In its sample, this clonotype was seen a few times. The rearrangement links TRBV14 to TRBJ2-1; D call uncertain. The CDR3 has 16 amino acids. Germline CDR1 and CDR2: SGHDN and FVKESK. The germline V and J ends were trimmed by 0 bases and 7 bases, with 16 bases remaining between them. The CDR3 is CASSQDVEIGRNEQFF. The DNA of the CDR3 is TGTGCCAGCAGCCAAGATGTAGAAATTGGGCGGAATGAGCAGTTCTTC.

The chain joins TRBV24-1 to TRBJ2-1; D uncertain. Germline CDR1 is KGHDR and CDR2 is SFDVKD. Trimming removed 5 bases at V and 9 bases at J, with 10 bases between. The CDR3 runs to 12 residues. The CDR3 spells CATSGPVGEQFF. The CDR3 DNA is TGTGCCACCAGTGGCCCTGTCGGTGAGCAGTTCTTC.

The chain joins TRBV11-2 to TRBJ1-1, with a possible D match to TRBD1 (5 bases). Trimming cost V 5 bases and J 4 bases, with 11 bases left between them. Germline CDR1 reads SGHAT; CDR2 reads FQNNGV. This CDR3 contains 13 residues. The CDR3 reads CASSPGISTEAFF. The CDR3 DNA is TGTGCCAGCAGCCCAGGGATTAGCACTGAAGCTTTCTTT.

This clonotype has just a few counts. The chain recombines TRBV5-1 with TRBJ2-1; 10 nucleotides line up with TRBD1. The CDR3 is 15 residues long. J was trimmed by 2 bases and V by 2 bases; bases with no gene match: 1. Germline V lookup: CDR1 SGHRS, CDR2 YFSETQ. CDR3 residues: CASSFGTGAYNEQFF. The CDR3 DNA reads TGCGCCAGCAGCTTCGGGACAGGGGCCTACAATGAGCAGTTCTTC.

This chain connects TRBV11-1 to TRBJ1-1; D might be TRBD1 (5 bases). V lost 2 bases and J 0 bases, leaving 10 bases between the germline ends. CDR1 is SGHAT and CDR2 is FQDESV in the germline V gene (reference sequence). This CDR3 is built from 15 residues. The CDR3 DNA reads as TGTGCCAGCAGCTTAATGGGGGTCATGAACACTGAAGCTTTCTTT. Its translation: CASSLMGVMNTEAFF. Full variable domain (missing parts from reference TRBV11-1 and TRBJ1-1): EAEVAQSPRYKITEKSQAVAFWCDPISGHATLYWYRQILGQGPELLVQFQDESVVDDSQLPKDRFSAERLKGVDSTLKIQPAELGDSAMYLCASSLMGVMNTEAFFGQGTRLTVV.

The CDR3 DNA sequence: TGTGCCACCAGTGATAAGCCCACGGGGAACACTGAAGCTTTCTTT. Its translation: CATSDKPTGNTEAFF. J is TRBJ1-1 and V is TRBV24-1; no firm D call. CDR3 length equals 15 residues. The V gene lost 3 bases and the J gene lost 1 base, with 11 bases spanning the gap. In germline, CDR1 is KGHDR, CDR2 SFDVKD.

This clonotype was observed a few times. The rearrangement links TRBV11-3 to TRBJ2-7, with D possibly being TRBD1 or TRBD2 (5 bases each). V dropped 5 bases and J dropped 5 bases, with 16 bases sitting between them. This CDR3 is built from 14 residues. The germline V gene encodes CDR1 SGHNT and CDR2 YENEEA. CDR3 in amino acids: CASSLRRVGDEQYF. In nucleotides, the CDR3 is TGTGCCAGCAGCCTCCGACGGGTGGGGGACGAGCAGTACTTC.

V gene TRBV20-1 combines with J gene TRBJ2-7, with 7 bases matching TRBD1. This CDR3 region has 14 residues. Germline V gives CDR1 DFQATT, CDR2 SNEGSKA (reference sequence). Trimming removed 2 bases from V and 3 bases from J; junction bases left unmatched: 7. In nucleotides, the CDR3 is TGCAGTGCTAGAATTCCCGGGACAGTCTACGAGCAGTACTTC. Its protein is CSARIPGTVYEQYF.

The rearrangement joins TRBV7-2 to TRBJ1-2, with D tentatively TRBD1 (5 bases). The germline gives CDR1 SGHTA, CDR2 FQGNSA. This CDR3 spans 17 amino acids. Trimming pared 5 bases from V and 2 bases from J, leaving 21 bases between. The CDR3: CASSPAGDPAQNYGYTF. The DNA for the CDR3 is TGTGCCAGCAGCCCAGCCGGGGACCCTGCCCAAAACTATGGCTACACCTTC.

The V and J genes are TRBV11-2 and TRBJ2-2, with a possible D match to TRBD2 (6 bases). V lost 5 bases to trimming and J lost 6 bases, with 13 bases between them. CDR1 SGHAT and CDR2 FQNNGV come from the germline V gene. This CDR3 comprises 14 residues. The CDR3 region has the DNA TGTGCCAGCAGCCTGCGTCTAGCGTCCGGGGAGCTGTTTTTT. Translated, it gives CASSLRLASGELFF.

V and J are TRBV6-5 and TRBJ1-1, with TRBD1 identical over 7 bases. After removal of 2 bases from V and 1 base from J, the junction contained 7 bases not matched to a gene. Germline V lookup: CDR1 MNHEY, CDR2 SVGAGI. The CDR3 covers 16 residues. The DNA for the CDR3 is TGTGCCAGCAGTTACCGGGACAGCTTTCCGAACACTGAAGCTTTCTTT. It specifies CASSYRDSFPNTEAFF.

The chain combines TRBV30 with TRBJ1-2; 7 nucleotides line up with TRBD1. CDR3 size: 13 residues. Germline lookup yields CDR1 GTSNPN and CDR2 SVGIG (reference sequence). J was trimmed by 4 bases and V by 7 bases; bases with no gene match: 9. CDR3: CASGTDKPYGYTF. As DNA, the CDR3 is TGTGCCTCTGGGACAGACAAACCCTATGGCTACACCTTC.

This clonotype was counted many times. The chain links TRBV5-1 to TRBJ2-7; TRBD1 agrees at 11 bases. The CDR3 is 14 residues long. Trimming cost V 4 bases and J 3 bases; bases outside gene matches: 3. In germline, CDR1 is SGHRS, CDR2 YFSETQ. This CDR3 reads CASSAGTGGYEQYF. The CDR3 coding sequence is TGCGCCAGCAGCGCCGGGACAGGGGGCTACGAGCAGTACTTC.